One and the same sample provided the 2 T cell receptor beta chains below, sequenced in a study of T cell repertoires in cytomegalovirus infection. TCRdb itself ran the reads through MiXCR, one entry per CDR3 protein. This table has approximately 110,000 distinct CDR3 sequences, approximately 30% appearing once. The antigens for these receptors are not known. Sample: CD8+ T cells from cultured PBMCs, taken from culture after CMV antigen stimulation. The source is a human donor in good health (CMV status not recorded). Some clones in this sample may be carry-over from other donors' samples.

J is TRBJ1-5 and V is TRBV12-3 or TRBV12-4; 8 bases match TRBD1. V dropped 3 bases and J dropped 2; count of bases not matched to a gene: 0. The CDR3 sequence is 14 residues long. CDR3 residues: CASSLTGGNQPQHF. The CDR3 DNA is TGTGCCAGCAGTTTGACAGGGGGCAATCAGCCCCAGCATTTT.

This clonotype was recorded many times. V is TRBV7-2 and J is TRBJ2-7; 10 bases are shared with TRBD2. Germline V gives CDR1 SGHTA, CDR2 FQGNSA. V lost 5 bases and J lost 2; bases outside the gene matches: 6. There are 15 residues in the CDR3. CDR3 sequence: CASSPTSGGAYEQYF. The DNA of the CDR3 is TGTGCCAGCAGCCCTACAAGCGGGGGGGCCTACGAGCAGTACTTC. Full variable domain (outside the CDR3, taken from reference TRBV7-2 and TRBJ2-7): GAGVSQSPSNKVTEKGKDVELRCDPISGHTALYWYRQSLGQGLEFLIYFQGNSAPDKSGLPSDRFSAERTGGSVSTLTIQRTQQEDSAVYLCASSPTSGGAYEQYFGPGTRLTVT.